A single sample is the source of the 2 T cell receptor beta chains below, sequenced in a study of CD8 T cells in Susac syndrome. Random hexamers were used to reverse transcribe roughly 0.5 to 1 ug of RNA. TCRdb called the immunoSEQ multiplex PCR reads again in MiXCR, with one record for every CDR3 protein. There are more than 150,000 distinct CDR3 sequences in the sample; 95% occur only once, and 0.16% lies in the top ten. Source material: CD4+ T cells from PBMCs. These receptors were taken from a human donor with Susac syndrome.

J is TRBJ2-1 and V is TRBV2; tentative D call: TRBD2 (6 bases). The V end lost 3 bases, the J end lost 5 bases, and 11 bases lay between the germline ends. Per germline, CDR1 SNHLY and CDR2 FYNNEI. This CDR3 contains 14 residues. The CDR3 sequence: CASSETRSHNEQFF. Here the CDR3 DNA reads TGTGCCAGCAGTGAGACTAGGAGTCACAATGAGCAGTTCTTC.

V is TRBV25-1 and J is TRBJ1-2; no reliable D call. V lost 2 bases to trimming and J lost 7 bases, with 17 bases between them. Germline-derived CDR1 and CDR2 are MGHDK and SYGVNS. The CDR3 loop spans 15 amino acids. The CDR3 is CASSEDASGSFGYTF. The CDR3 DNA reads TGTGCCAGCAGTGAAGACGCGTCGGGCTCGTTTGGCTACACCTTC.